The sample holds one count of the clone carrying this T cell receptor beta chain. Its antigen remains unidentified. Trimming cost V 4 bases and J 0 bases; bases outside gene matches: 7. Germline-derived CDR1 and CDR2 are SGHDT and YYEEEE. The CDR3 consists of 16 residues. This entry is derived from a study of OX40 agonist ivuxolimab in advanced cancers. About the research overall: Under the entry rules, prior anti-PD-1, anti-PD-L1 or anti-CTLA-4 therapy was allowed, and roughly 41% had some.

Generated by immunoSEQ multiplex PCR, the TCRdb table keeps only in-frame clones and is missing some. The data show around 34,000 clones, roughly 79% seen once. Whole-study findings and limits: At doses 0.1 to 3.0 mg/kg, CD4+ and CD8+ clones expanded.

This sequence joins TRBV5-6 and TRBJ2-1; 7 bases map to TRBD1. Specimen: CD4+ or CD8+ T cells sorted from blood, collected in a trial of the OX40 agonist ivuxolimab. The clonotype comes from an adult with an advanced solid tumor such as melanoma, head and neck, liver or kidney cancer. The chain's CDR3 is CASSPSDRSSYNEQFF. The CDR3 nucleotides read TGTGCCAGCAGCCCCTCGGACAGGAGCTCCTACAATGAGCAGTTCTTC.